The 2 T cell receptor beta chains in this list originate from one sample, sequenced in a study of shared clonotypes between healthy human individuals. Profiling relied on immunoSEQ multiplex PCR, and the TCRdb table lists in-frame clones only, not all of them. The sample has a few hundred thousand clones, about 96% seen once. Sequenced material: naive CD4+ T cells sorted from blood. Documented subset: CD45RA+ positively selected. These receptors were obtained from a woman aged 25 to 45 in good health.

The rearrangement uses TRBV6-1 and TRBJ2-7; D is uncertain. V shed 3 bases and J shed 3 bases, with 9 bases lying between them. CDR3 size: 13 residues. Per germline, CDR1 MNHNS and CDR2 SASEGT. DNA for the CDR3: TGTGCCAGCAGTGATTCCGGGTACTACGAGCAGTACTTC. It yields the protein CASSDSGYYEQYF.

The V and J genes are TRBV19 and TRBJ2-7; D not certain. V was pared by 1 base and J by 0 bases, with 7 bases between. The CDR3 extends over 14 amino acids. Per the germline V gene, CDR1 is LNHDA and CDR2 is SQIVND (reference sequence). The CDR3 nucleotides are TGTGCCAGTAGTATAGTGCCAGACTCCTACGAGCAGTACTTC. Its translation is CASSIVPDSYEQYF.